Below, 14 T cell receptor beta chains from the same sample are listed, as sequenced in a study of early T cells in non-severe SARS-CoV-2 infection. MiXCR was run by TCRdb on the 5' RACE reads, yielding one entry per CDR3 protein. Found here are 60,000 or so distinct CDR3 sequences, approximately 12% of them singletons; the top ten hold 9.5% to 10%. The specimen was whole blood. Every receptor here comes from an adult who was a healthcare worker with PCR-confirmed SARS-CoV-2 infection or an uninfected control (not recorded which).

The table lists this clonotype with a few counts. The chain joins TRBV15 to TRBJ2-7, with D possibly TRBD1 on 6 matching bases. The V and J ends lost 8 bases and 7 bases respectively, with 21 bases between them. The CDR3 runs 14 residues. CDR1 is LNHNV, CDR2 YYDKDF, per germline (reference sequence). DNA of the CDR3: TGTGCCACCGGAAGGGACACCCAAAAGGGAGAGCAGTACTTC. Protein sequence: CATGRDTQKGEQYF.

This clonotype occurred a few times. The rearrangement joins TRBV28 to TRBJ2-2; TRBD2 is a possible D gene (5 bases). The V gene's germline CDR1 is MDHEN and CDR2 SYDVKM. The CDR3 runs to 13 residues. Between the trimmed V and J ends, which lost 6 bases and 7 bases, there was a span of 12 bases. Here the CDR3 reads CASRLYRGGELFF. The CDR3 bases are TGTGCCAGCAGACTCTACCGGGGCGGGGAGCTGTTTTTT. The variable domain in full, completed from reference TRBV28 and TRBJ2-2, reads DVKVTQSSRYLVKRTGEKVFLECVQDMDHENMFWYRQDPGLGLRLIYFSYDVKMKEKGDIPEGYSVSREKKERFSLILESASTNQTSMYLCASRLYRGGELFFGEGSRLTVL.

This clonotype was detected ten times or more. This chain connects TRBV6-2 or TRBV6-3 to TRBJ2-5; D is uncertain. The CDR3 sequence is 12 residues long. Germline values: CDR1 MNHEY, CDR2 SVGEGT. V was cut by 0 bases and J by 3 bases, with 2 bases left in between. The CDR3 spells CASSYSKETQYF. The CDR3 DNA reads TGTGCCAGCAGTTACTCGAAAGAGACCCAGTACTTC.

This clonotype was observed a few times. The V and J genes are TRBV6-6 and TRBJ2-2; TRBD1 is a possible D gene (5 bases). V shed 2 bases and J shed 3 bases, with 16 bases lying between them. The CDR3 spans 17 residues. In germline, CDR1 is MNHNY, CDR2 SVGAGI (reference sequence). The CDR3 DNA is TGTGCCAGCAGTTACCCATCAGGGTCAACGGACACCGGGGAGCTGTTTTTT. It translates to CASSYPSGSTDTGELFF.

This clonotype was observed at least ten times. J is TRBJ1-1 and V is TRBV2; D remains unclear. This CDR3 is built from 12 residues. Germline assignment: CDR1 SNHLY and CDR2 FYNNEI. The V gene lost 5 bases and the J gene lost 5 bases, with 9 bases spanning the gap. The chain's CDR3 is CASSQQRTEAFF. The CDR3 DNA is TGTGCCAGCAGTCAACAACGGACTGAAGCTTTCTTT.

Details on this clonotype: A much larger clone lies a single base off, so this may be a read error. This chain joins TRBV20-1 and TRBJ2-1; D may match TRBD1 or TRBD2 (5 bases each). The CDR3 contains 16 residues. Looked up from germline, CDR1 is DFQATT and CDR2 is SNEGSKA (reference sequence). The CDR3 DNA sequence: TGCAGTGCTAGAGGGCAAGGGACCCGGTCCTACAATGGGCAGTTCTTC. Protein sequence: CSARGQGTRSYNGQFF.

This clonotype was recorded many times. The V and J genes are TRBV12-3 or TRBV12-4 and TRBJ1-4, with 8 bases lining up with TRBD1. The ends lost 4 bases at V and 10 bases at J; junction bases unmatched: 11. This CDR3 comprises 15 residues. Here the CDR3 reads CASSSRNGQGGKLFF. As DNA, the CDR3 is TGTGCCAGCAGTTCCCGAAATGGACAGGGAGGAAAACTGTTTTTT.

In its sample, this clonotype was seen many times. J is TRBJ2-7 and V is TRBV25-1; 9 nucleotides align to TRBD2. This CDR3 spans 15 amino acids. V shed 3 bases and J 5 bases; nucleotides not matched to a gene: 8. Germline V gene data show CDR1 as MGHDK and CDR2 as SYGVNS. CDR3 amino acids: CASSEAPSGTHEQYF. Here the CDR3 DNA reads TGTGCCAGCAGTGAGGCGCCTAGCGGGACCCACGAGCAGTACTTC.

This clonotype occurred many times. This chain uses TRBV6-5 with TRBJ2-4, with 7 nucleotides matching TRBD1. The V segment lost 5 bases and the J segment 5 bases; nucleotides outside the gene matches: 12. This CDR3 comprises 16 residues. Germline lookup yields CDR1 MNHEY and CDR2 SVGAGI. The CDR3, as DNA: TGTGCCAGCAGTCTTAGCCGGGACAGCTGGCAAAACATTCAGTACTTC. Residues: CASSLSRDSWQNIQYF.

Notes on this clonotype: Just one base apart from a much larger clone, this may be a read error. This sequence joins TRBV27 and TRBJ2-7, with D perhaps TRBD2 (5 bases). V shed 7 bases and J shed 0 bases, with 16 bases lying between them. Germline CDR1 and CDR2: MNHEY and SMNVEV (reference sequence). The CDR3 is 15 residues long. The CDR3: CASKGQWGDSYEQYF. CDR3 coding DNA: TGTGCCAGCAAGGGCCAGTGGGGAGACTCCTACGAGCAGTACTTC.

This chain links TRBV7-9 with TRBJ1-1; perhaps TRBD1 as D (5 bases). Trimming took 2 bases from V and 1 from J, leaving 8 bases between them. In germline, CDR1 is SEHNR, CDR2 FQNEAQ (reference sequence). CDR3 size: 14 residues. This CDR3 reads CASSLTRANTEAFF. The DNA of the CDR3 is TGTGCCAGCAGCTTAACCAGGGCGAACACTGAAGCTTTCTTT. Supplemented by reference TRBV7-9 and TRBJ1-1, the full variable domain reads DTGVSQNPRHKITKRGQNVTFRCDPISEHNRLYWYRQTLGQGPEFLTYFQNEAQLEKSRLLSDRFSAERPKGSFSTLEIQRTEQGDSAMYLCASSLTRANTEAFFGQGTRLTVV.

This clonotype was counted between two and nine times. The rearrangement joins TRBV11-3 to TRBJ2-3, with a possible D match to TRBD1 (6 bases). Per the germline V gene, CDR1 is SGHNT and CDR2 is YENEEA. This CDR3 comprises 17 residues. V was shortened by 3 bases and J by 0 bases, with 16 bases between the two germline ends. The CDR3 DNA follows: TGTGCCAGCAGCTTCCTACGACGACAGGAGAGCACAGATACGCAGTATTTT. Translated, it gives CASSFLRRQESTDTQYF.

This clonotype was seen repeatedly, ten times or more. The rearrangement joins TRBV7-6 to TRBJ1-3, with D uncertain. CDR1 and CDR2 (germline): SGHVS, FNYEAQ. Trimming removed 7 bases from V and 0 bases from J, with 19 bases in between. CDR3 length: 17 amino acids. The CDR3 loop reads CASTKRAGTRSGNTIYF. Here the CDR3 DNA reads TGTGCCAGCACCAAAAGGGCAGGCACACGCTCTGGAAACACCATATATTTT.

This chain links TRBV6-5 with TRBJ2-1, with D perhaps matching TRBD2 (6 bases). V lost 2 bases to trimming and J lost 9 bases, with 8 bases between them. This CDR3 has 12 amino acids. Germline CDR1 reads MNHEY; CDR2 reads SVGAGI. In DNA, the CDR3 is TGTGCCAGCAGTTACGGGGGGATTGAGCAGTTCTTC. As protein: CASSYGGIEQFF.